This TCR beta chain was sequenced during a study of control samples from healthy donors and cancer patients. TCRdb's copy holds only in-frame clones and misses some; the assay was immunoSEQ multiplex PCR. The profile shows about 150,000 clones, roughly 93% of them singletons. The specimen sequenced was blood. The receptor comes from a man between 18 and 29 years old in good health.

The CDR3 spells CASSVRNQPQHF. The CDR3 bases are TGTGCCAGCAGTGTACGAAATCAGCCCCAGCATTTT. The chain has TRBV12-3 or TRBV12-4 and TRBJ1-5, with D unresolved. There are 12 residues in the CDR3. Trimming shortened V by 5 bases and J by 4 bases, and 6 bases separated the two germline ends.